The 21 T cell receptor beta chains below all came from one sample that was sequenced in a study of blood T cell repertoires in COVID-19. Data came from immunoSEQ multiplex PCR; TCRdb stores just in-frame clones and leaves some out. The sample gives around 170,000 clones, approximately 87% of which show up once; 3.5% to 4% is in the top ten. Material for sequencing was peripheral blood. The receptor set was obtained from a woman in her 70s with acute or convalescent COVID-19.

In DNA, the CDR3 is TGTGCCAGTACCCCAGCGGGACTAGGGTCAGATACGCAGTATTTT. This gives the protein CASTPAGLGSDTQYF. The V call is TRBV19, the J call TRBJ2-3; 8 bases line up with TRBD2. V was clipped by 7 bases and J by 4 bases; unmatched bases: 10. The CDR3 is made up of 15 amino acids. CDR1 is LNHDA, CDR2 SQIVND, per germline (reference sequence).

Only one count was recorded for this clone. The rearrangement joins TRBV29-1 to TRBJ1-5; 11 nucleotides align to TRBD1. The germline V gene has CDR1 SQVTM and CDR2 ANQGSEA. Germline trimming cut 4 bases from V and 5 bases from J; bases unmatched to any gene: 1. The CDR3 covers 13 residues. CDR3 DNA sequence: TGCAGCGTTGGGGACAGGGGGTATCAGCCCCAGCATTTT. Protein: CSVGDRGYQPQHF.

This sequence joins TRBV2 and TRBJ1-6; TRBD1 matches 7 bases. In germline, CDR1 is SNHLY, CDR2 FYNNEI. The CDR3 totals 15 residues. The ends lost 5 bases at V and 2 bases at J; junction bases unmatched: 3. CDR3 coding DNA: TGTGCCAGCAGTACACAGGGGACCTATAATTCACCCCTCCACTTT. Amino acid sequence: CASSTQGTYNSPLHF.

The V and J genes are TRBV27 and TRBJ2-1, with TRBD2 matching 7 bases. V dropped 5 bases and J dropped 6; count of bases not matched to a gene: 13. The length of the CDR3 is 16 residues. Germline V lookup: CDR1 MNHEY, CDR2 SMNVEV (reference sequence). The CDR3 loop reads CASSGVGGFSTNEQFF. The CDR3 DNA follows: TGTGCCAGCAGTGGAGTGGGAGGGTTTAGCACCAATGAGCAGTTCTTC.

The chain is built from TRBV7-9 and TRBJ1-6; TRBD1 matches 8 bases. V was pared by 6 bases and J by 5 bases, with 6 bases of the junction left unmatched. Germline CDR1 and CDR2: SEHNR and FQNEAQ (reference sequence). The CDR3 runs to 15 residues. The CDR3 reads CASRSQGVDNSPLHF. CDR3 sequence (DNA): TGTGCCAGCAGGTCACAGGGGGTAGATAATTCACCCCTCCACTTT.

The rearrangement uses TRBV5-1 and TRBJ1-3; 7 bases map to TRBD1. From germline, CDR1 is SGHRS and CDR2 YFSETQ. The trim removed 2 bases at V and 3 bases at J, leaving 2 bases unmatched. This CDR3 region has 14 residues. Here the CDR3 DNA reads TGCGCCAGCAGCTTCGGGACAGATGGAAACACCATATATTTT. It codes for CASSFGTDGNTIYF.

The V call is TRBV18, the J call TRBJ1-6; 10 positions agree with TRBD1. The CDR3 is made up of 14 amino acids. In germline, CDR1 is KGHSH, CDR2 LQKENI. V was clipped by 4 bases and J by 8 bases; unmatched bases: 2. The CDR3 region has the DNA TGTGCCAGCTCACTTGGACAGGGGGATTCACCCCTCCACTTT. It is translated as CASSLGQGDSPLHF.

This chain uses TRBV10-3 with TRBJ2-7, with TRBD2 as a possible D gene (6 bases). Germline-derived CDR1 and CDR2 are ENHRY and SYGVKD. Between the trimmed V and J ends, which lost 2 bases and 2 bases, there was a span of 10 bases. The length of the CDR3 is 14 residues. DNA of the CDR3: TGTGCCATCAGTGAGAAAAGCGGGCCCTACGAGCAGTACTTC. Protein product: CAISEKSGPYEQYF.

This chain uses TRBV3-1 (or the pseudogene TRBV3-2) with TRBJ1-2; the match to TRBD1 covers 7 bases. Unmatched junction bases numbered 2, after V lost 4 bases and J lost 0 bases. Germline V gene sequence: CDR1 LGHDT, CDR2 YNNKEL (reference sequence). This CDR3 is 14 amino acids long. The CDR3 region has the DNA TGTGCCAGCAGCCCTGGGACAGCTAACTATGGCTACACCTTC. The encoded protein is CASSPGTANYGYTF.

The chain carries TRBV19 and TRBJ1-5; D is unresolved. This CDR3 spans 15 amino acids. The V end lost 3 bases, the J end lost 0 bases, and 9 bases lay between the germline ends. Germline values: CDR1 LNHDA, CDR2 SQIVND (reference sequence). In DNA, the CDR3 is TGTGCCAGTAGTATCAAGCTTTATAGCAATCAGCCCCAGCATTTT. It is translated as CASSIKLYSNQPQHF.

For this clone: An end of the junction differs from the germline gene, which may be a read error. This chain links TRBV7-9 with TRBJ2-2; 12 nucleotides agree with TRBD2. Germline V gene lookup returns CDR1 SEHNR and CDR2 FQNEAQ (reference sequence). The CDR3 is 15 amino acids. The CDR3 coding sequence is TGTGCCAGCAGCCTAGCGGGAGGGCGAACCGGGGAGCTGTTTTTT. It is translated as CASSLAGGRTGELFF.

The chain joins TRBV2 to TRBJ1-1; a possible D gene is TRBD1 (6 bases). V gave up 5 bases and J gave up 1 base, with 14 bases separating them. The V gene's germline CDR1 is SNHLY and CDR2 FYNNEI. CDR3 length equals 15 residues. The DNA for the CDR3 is TGTGCCAGCAGTTTGGGAGCACAGGGGAACACTGAAGCTTTCTTT. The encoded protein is CASSLGAQGNTEAFF.

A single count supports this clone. The CDR3 protein is CASRTTGGNEQFF. DNA of the CDR3: TGTGCCAGTAGGACGACAGGGGGCAATGAGCAGTTCTTC. The chain carries TRBV19 and TRBJ2-1, with TRBD1 matching over 9 bases. Germline values: CDR1 LNHDA, CDR2 SQIVND (reference sequence). Trimming took 6 bases from V and 6 from J; bases not matched to a gene: 3. The CDR3 runs 13 residues.

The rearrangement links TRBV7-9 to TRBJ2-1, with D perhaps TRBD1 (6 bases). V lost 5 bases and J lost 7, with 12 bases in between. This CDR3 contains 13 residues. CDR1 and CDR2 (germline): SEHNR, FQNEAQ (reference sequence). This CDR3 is CASSGMQGNEQFF. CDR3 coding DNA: TGTGCCAGCAGCGGAATGCAGGGGAATGAGCAGTTCTTC.

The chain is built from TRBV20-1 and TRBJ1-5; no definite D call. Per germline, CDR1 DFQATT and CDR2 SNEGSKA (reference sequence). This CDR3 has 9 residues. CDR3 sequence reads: CRTHQPQHF. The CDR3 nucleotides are TGCAGAACACATCAGCCCCAGCATTTT.

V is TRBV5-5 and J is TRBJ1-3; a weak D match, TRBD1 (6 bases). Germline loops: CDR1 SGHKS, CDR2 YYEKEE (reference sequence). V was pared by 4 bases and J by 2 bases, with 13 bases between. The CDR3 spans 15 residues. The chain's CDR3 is CASSPTGTPGNTIYF. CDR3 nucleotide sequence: TGTGCCAGCAGCCCGACAGGAACACCTGGAAACACCATATATTTT.

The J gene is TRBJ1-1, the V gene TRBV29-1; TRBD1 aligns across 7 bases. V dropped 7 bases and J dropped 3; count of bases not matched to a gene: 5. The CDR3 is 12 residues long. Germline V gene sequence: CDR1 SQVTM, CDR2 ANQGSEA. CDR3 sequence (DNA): TGCAGCGGGAACAGGGGAGACACTGAAGCTTTCTTT. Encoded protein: CSGNRGDTEAFF.

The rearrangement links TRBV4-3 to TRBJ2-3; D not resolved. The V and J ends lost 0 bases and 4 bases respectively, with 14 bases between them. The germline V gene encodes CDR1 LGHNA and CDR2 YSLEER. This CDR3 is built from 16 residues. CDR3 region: CASSQDRPVAADTQYF. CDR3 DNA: TGCGCCAGCAGCCAAGATCGGCCAGTAGCAGCAGATACGCAGTATTTT.

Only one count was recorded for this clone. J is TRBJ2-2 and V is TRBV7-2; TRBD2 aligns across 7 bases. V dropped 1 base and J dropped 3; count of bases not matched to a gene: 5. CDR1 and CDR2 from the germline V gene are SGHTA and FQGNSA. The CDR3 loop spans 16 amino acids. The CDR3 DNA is TGTGCCAGCAGCTTAGTCGGGGGAGGGGACACCGGGGAGCTGTTTTTT. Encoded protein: CASSLVGGGDTGELFF.

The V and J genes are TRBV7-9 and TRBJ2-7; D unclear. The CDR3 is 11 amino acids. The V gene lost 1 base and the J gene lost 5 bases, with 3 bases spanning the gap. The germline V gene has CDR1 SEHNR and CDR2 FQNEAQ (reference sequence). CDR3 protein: CASSLVDEQYF. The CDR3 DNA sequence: TGTGCCAGCAGCTTAGTAGACGAGCAGTACTTC.

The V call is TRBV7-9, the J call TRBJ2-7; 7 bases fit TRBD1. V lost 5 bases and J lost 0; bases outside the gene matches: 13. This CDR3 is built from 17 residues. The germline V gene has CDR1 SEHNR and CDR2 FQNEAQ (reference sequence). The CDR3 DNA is TGTGCCAGCAGCCCAGCCAGGGGGAGTGAGAGCTCCTACGAGCAGTACTTC. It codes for CASSPARGSESSYEQYF.